This T cell receptor (beta chain) was identified in a study of PD-L1 blockade in urothelial cancer. In the study overall: Atezolizumab was started by patients in about 2014 at 1,200 mg intravenously every 3 weeks. Patients with male sex and bladder-origin urothelial cancer accounted for most of the roughly 29 enrolled.

Disease in patients was locally advanced or metastatic urothelial carcinoma. The data were produced by immunoSEQ multiplex PCR, yet TCRdb's version contains in-frame clones alone and is incomplete. The sample yields tens of thousands of clones, about 81% seen once. The CDR3 totals 14 residues. Germline V gene data show CDR1 as SGHTA and CDR2 as FQGNSA. The V and J ends lost 1 base and 6 bases respectively, with 12 bases between them. This clonotype was obtained from an older man with urothelial cancer. The rearrangement links TRBV7-2 to TRBJ1-1; possibly TRBD1 for D (6 bases). The sample here was PBMCs, taken around atezolizumab (anti-PD-L1) treatment. Written as DNA, the CDR3 is TGTGCCAGCAGCTTAGGGGCAGGGGTGTCTGAAGCTTTCTTT. Translating it yields CASSLGAGVSEAFF.